Listed below are T cell receptor beta chains from one sample, sequenced in a study of blood T cell repertoires in COVID-19. Assay used: immunoSEQ multiplex PCR; TCRdb lists only in-frame clones, some missing. The repertoire holds more than 150,000 clones, with about 80% as singletons. The specimen sequenced was peripheral blood. The receptors originated from a man younger than 40 with active or convalescent COVID-19. Each CDR3 is given with its conserved first and last residue. A D gene is named only where the DNA matches it firmly. Rows give clone size only sometimes, using once, few, many, or a class for an expanded clone.

TRBD2	-	TRBV7-2	TRBJ2-3	CASSSRGGNTDTQYF	TGTGCCAGCAGCTCTCGGGGGGGGAACACAGATACGCAGTATTTT
-	-	TRBV30	TRBJ1-5	CAWSRGAEKPQHF	TGTGCCTGGAGTCGCGGTGCTGAAAAGCCCCAGCATTTT
-	-	TRBV4-3	TRBJ1-1	CASSQDQAGFMNTEAFF	TGCGCCAGCAGCCAAGATCAGGCAGGATTTATGAACACTGAAGCTTTCTTT
-	-	TRBV12-5	TRBJ2-3	CASGFGGTDTQYF	TGTGCTAGTGGTTTTGGGGGGACAGATACGCAGTATTTT
-	-	TRBV28	TRBJ1-2	CASSLAQNYGYTF	TGTGCCAGCAGTTTAGCACAGAACTATGGCTACACCTTC
TRBD2	-	TRBV4-3	TRBJ2-2	CASSQTITSGRSGGELFF	TGCGCCAGCAGCCAGACCATTACTAGCGGGAGGTCGGGCGGGGAGCTGTTTTTT
-	-	TRBV2	TRBJ1-1	CASSEDSTGKNTEAFF	TGTGCCAGCAGTGAAGACTCAACAGGGAAGAACACTGAAGCTTTCTTT
-	-	TRBV6-5	TRBJ1-3	CASSYSISPDTIYF	TGTGCCAGCAGTTACTCGATATCCCCGGACACCATATATTTT
-	-	TRBV7-2	TRBJ2-3	CASSSLLVDTQYF	TGTGCCAGCAGCTCTCTATTGGTGGATACGCAGTATTTT
-	-	TRBV24-1	TRBJ2-5	CATRGSVETQYF	TGTGCCACACGAGGTAGCGTGGAGACCCAGTACTTC
-	-	TRBV27	TRBJ1-5	CASSFVGARQPQHF	TGTGCCAGCAGCTTTGTGGGGGCGCGTCAGCCCCAGCATTTT
TRBD1	-	TRBV13	TRBJ1-4	CASTSRGRRATNEKLFF	TGTGCCAGCACCTCCAGGGGGCGCCGCGCAACTAATGAAAAACTGTTTTTT
-	-	TRBV12-5	TRBJ1-5	CASGSGPNQPQHF	TGTGCTAGTGGCAGCGGACCCAATCAGCCCCAGCATTTT
-	few	TRBV19	TRBJ1-5	CASIPGRDYNQPQHF	TGTGCCAGTATCCCGGGACGGGACTACAATCAGCCCCAGCATTTT
-	-	TRBV10-2	TRBJ1-2	CASRGGVIYGYTF	TGCGCCAGCAGGGGGGGGGTGATCTATGGCTACACCTTC
TRBD2	once	TRBV6-7	TRBJ2-1	CASTDKTSGTKGLGPNYNEQFF	TGTGCCAGCACCGACAAGACTAGCGGGACGAAGGGGTTGGGACCCAACTACAATGAGCAGTTCTTC
-	-	TRBV18	TRBJ1-4	CASSPGRNEKLFF	TGTGCCAGCTCACCTGGCAGGAATGAAAAACTGTTTTTT
-	-	TRBV30	TRBJ1-2	CAWGRLTRPHHTF	TGTGCCTGGGGAAGGCTAACGCGGCCGCACCACACCTTC
-	-	TRBV7-8	TRBJ2-7	CASSLANGGTYEQYF	TGTGCCAGCAGCTTAGCTAACGGGGGAACCTACGAGCAGTACTTC
-	-	TRBV19	TRBJ1-1	CASSMSAGAGTEAFF	TGTGCCAGTAGTATGTCTGCAGGGGCCGGCACTGAAGCTTTCTTT
TRBD1	once	TRBV11-3	TRBJ1-1	CASSTGTGNTEAFF	TGTGCCAGCAGCACAGGGACAGGTAACACTGAAGCTTTCTTT
-	-	TRBV7-9	TRBJ1-1	CASSLDLRNTEAFF	TGTGCCAGCAGCTTAGATCTGAGGAACACTGAAGCTTTCTTT
-	-	TRBV4-1	TRBJ2-2	CASSQGPGTGELFF	TGCGCCAGCAGCCAAGGTCCCGGCACCGGGGAGCTGTTTTTT
-	-	TRBV25-1	TRBJ2-7	CASSDTGAYEQYF	TGTGCCAGCAGTGATACGGGGGCCTACGAGCAGTACTTC
TRBD2	-	TRBV29-1	TRBJ2-3	CSVDGLAGEDTQYF	TGCAGCGTTGACGGACTAGCGGGAGAAGATACGCAGTATTTT
-	-	TRBV12-5	TRBJ1-1	CASGFSGSTEAFF	TGTGCTAGTGGTTTCTCAGGGTCGACTGAAGCTTTCTTT
-	-	TRBV5-1	TRBJ1-5	CASSLAPGNNQPQHF	TGCGCCAGCAGCTTGGCGCCAGGGAACAATCAGCCCCAGCATTTT
-	once	TRBV6-5	TRBJ1-1	CASSYQGGNTEAFF	TGTGCCAGCAGTTATCAAGGGGGGAACACTGAAGCTTTCTTT
TRBD1	-	TRBV28	TRBJ1-2	CASRPKGDRTYGYTF	TGTGCCAGCAGACCCAAAGGGGACAGGACGTATGGCTACACCTTC
-	-	TRBV4-1	TRBJ1-6	CASSGGGNSPLHF	TGCGCCAGCAGCGGCGGGGGGAATTCACCCCTCCACTTT
TRBD2	-	TRBV12-3/TRBV12-4	TRBJ2-7	CASSLGTTYEQYF	TGTGCCAGCAGTTTGGGGACTACCTACGAGCAGTACTTC
-	-	TRBV6-5	TRBJ1-2	CASSYRSGLGGGYTF	TGTGCCAGCAGTTACCGGTCAGGGTTAGGGGGTGGCTACACCTTC
TRBD1	-	TRBV7-9	TRBJ1-2	CASSLGQGNTYGYTF	TGTGCCAGCAGCCTCGGACAGGGGAATACCTATGGCTACACCTTC
TRBD1	few	TRBV9	TRBJ2-5	CASSAGQIQETQYF	TGTGCCAGCAGCGCGGGACAGATCCAAGAGACCCAGTACTTC
-	-	TRBV10-3	TRBJ2-7	CAIRWESSYEQYF	TGTGCCATCAGATGGGAGAGCTCCTACGAGCAGTACTTC
TRBD2	-	TRBV5-5	TRBJ2-1	CASSRTRGGGNEQFF	TGTGCCAGCAGCCGGACTCGGGGGGGAGGCAATGAGCAGTTCTTC
-	-	TRBV9	TRBJ1-3	CASSGNIFGSGNTIYF	TGTGCCAGCAGCGGCAACATATTCGGGTCTGGAAACACCATATATTTT
-	-	TRBV7-9	TRBJ1-2	CASTEAFYGYTF	TGTGCCAGCACCGAGGCCTTCTATGGCTACACCTTC
-	-	TRBV12-5	TRBJ1-5	CASGIGDQPQHF	TGTGCTAGTGGGATAGGGGATCAGCCCCAGCATTTT
-	few	TRBV7-6	TRBJ1-6	CASSPEGPGSYNSPLHF	TGTGCCAGCAGCCCGGAGGGGCCGGGGTCCTATAATTCACCCCTCCACTTT
TRBD2	-	TRBV30	TRBJ2-3	CAWSGLAGDTQYF	TGTGCCTGGAGTGGACTAGCTGGAGATACGCAGTATTTT
-	-	TRBV4-1	TRBJ1-5	CASSQDTRGGGNQPQHF	TGCGCCAGCAGCCAAGATACACGGGGAGGGGGCAATCAGCCCCAGCATTTT
TRBD1	-	TRBV7-2	TRBJ1-3	CASSLGETGGTGNTIYF	TGTGCCAGCAGCTTAGGAGAGACAGGGGGGACTGGAAACACCATATATTTT
TRBD2	-	TRBV19	TRBJ2-5	CASSIGASGGSQETQYF	TGTGCCAGTAGTATAGGGGCTAGCGGGGGCTCCCAAGAGACCCAGTACTTC
TRBD2	few	TRBV12-5	TRBJ2-7	CASGTGTSGRREQYF	TGTGCTAGTGGTACCGGGACTAGCGGGAGGAGGGAGCAGTACTTC
-	few	TRBV2	TRBJ1-1	CASTWTEEAFF	TGTGCCAGCACGTGGACAGAGGAAGCTTTCTTT
TRBD1	-	TRBV4-1	TRBJ1-5	CASSQGQGFNQPQHF	TGCGCCAGCAGCCAAGGACAGGGCTTCAATCAGCCCCAGCATTTT
TRBD1	-	TRBV6-5	TRBJ2-2	CASSYRTGNTGELFF	TGTGCCAGCAGTTATCGGACAGGGAACACCGGGGAGCTGTTTTTT
-	-	TRBV6-5	TRBJ1-1	CASSYQVGGRTEAFF	TGTGCCAGCAGTTACCAGGTCGGGGGGAGGACTGAAGCTTTCTTT
TRBD2	-	TRBV27	TRBJ2-3	CASSLTAGLAGGPGTDTQYF	TGTGCCAGCAGTCTAACGGCGGGACTAGCGGGGGGGCCGGGCACAGATACGCAGTATTTT
-	-	TRBV29-1	TRBJ1-4	CSAASDLRNEKLFF	TGCAGTGCTGCGTCGGATCTGCGGAATGAAAAACTGTTTTTT
-	-	TRBV7-2	TRBJ1-5	CASRQGTYSNQPQHF	TGTGCCAGCAGGCAGGGGACCTATAGCAATCAGCCCCAGCATTTT